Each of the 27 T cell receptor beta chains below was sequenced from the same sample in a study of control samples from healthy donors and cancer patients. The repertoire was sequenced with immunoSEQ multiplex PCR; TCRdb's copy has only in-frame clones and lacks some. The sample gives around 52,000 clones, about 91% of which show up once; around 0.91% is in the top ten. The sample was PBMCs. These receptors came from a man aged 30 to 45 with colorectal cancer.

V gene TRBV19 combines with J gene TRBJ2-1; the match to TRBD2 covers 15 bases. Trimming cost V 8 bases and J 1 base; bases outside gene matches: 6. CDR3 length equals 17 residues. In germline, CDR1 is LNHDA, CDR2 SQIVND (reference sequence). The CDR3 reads CASGQGLAGGSYNEQFF. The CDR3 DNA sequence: TGTGCCAGTGGCCAGGGACTAGCGGGGGGTTCCTACAATGAGCAGTTCTTC.

The CDR3 coding sequence is TGCAGCACCTGGAGGGCGAAGGGGCGCAGGGGGAACACTGAAGCTTTCTTT. It specifies CSTWRAKGRRGNTEAFF. The chain uses TRBV29-1 and TRBJ1-1; TRBD1 might be the D (6 bases). Germline V gene data show CDR1 as SQVTM and CDR2 as ANQGSEA. The CDR3 totals 17 residues. Trimming took off 8 bases at V and 1 base at J, with 26 bases between the two ends.

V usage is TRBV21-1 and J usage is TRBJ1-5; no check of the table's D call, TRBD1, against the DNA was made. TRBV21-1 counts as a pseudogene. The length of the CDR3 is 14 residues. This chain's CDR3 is CASSREQGHQPQHF. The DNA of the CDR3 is TGTGCCAGCAGCAGGGAACAGGGGCATCAGCCCCAGCATTTT.

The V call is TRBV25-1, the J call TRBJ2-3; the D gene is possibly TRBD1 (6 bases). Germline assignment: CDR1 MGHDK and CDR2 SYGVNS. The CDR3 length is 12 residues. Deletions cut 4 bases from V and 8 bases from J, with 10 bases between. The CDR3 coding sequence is TGTGCCAGCAGTGGGGGCAGGGGTACGCAGTATTTT. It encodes CASSGGRGTQYF.

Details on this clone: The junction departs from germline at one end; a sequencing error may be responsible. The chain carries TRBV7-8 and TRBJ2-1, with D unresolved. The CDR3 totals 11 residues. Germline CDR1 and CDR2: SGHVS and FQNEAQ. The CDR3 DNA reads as TGTGCCAGCAGCTCCTTCAATGAGCAGTTCTTC. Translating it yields CASSSFNEQFF.

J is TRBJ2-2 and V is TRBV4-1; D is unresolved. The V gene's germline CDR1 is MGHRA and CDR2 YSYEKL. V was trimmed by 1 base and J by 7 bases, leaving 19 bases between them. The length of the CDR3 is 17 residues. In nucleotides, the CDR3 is TGCGCCAGCAGCCAAGTCGATCTTGGCAGGATAGGCGGGGAGCTGTTTTTT. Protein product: CASSQVDLGRIGGELFF.

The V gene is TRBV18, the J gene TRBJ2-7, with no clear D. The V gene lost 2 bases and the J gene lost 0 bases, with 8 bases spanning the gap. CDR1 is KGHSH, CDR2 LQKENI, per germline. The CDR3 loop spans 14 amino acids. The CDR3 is CASSPSQISYEQYF. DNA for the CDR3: TGTGCCAGCTCACCAAGCCAGATCTCCTACGAGCAGTACTTC.

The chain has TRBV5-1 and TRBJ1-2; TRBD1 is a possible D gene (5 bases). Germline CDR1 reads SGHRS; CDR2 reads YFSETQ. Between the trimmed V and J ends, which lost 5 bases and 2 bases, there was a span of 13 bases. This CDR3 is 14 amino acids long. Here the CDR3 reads CASRTGPSNYGYTF. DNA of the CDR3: TGCGCCAGCAGAACGGGACCCTCAAACTATGGCTACACCTTC.

DNA of the CDR3: TGTGCCAGTAGTGTCCGACAGGGGACTTCACCCCTCCACTTT. It codes for CASSVRQGTSPLHF. The J gene is TRBJ1-6, the V gene TRBV19; TRBD1 agrees at 8 bases. The length of the CDR3 is 14 residues. From germline, CDR1 is LNHDA and CDR2 SQIVND (reference sequence). J lost 9 bases, V lost 5 bases, and 6 bases had no gene match. Supplemented by reference TRBV19 and TRBJ1-6, the full variable domain reads DGGITQSPKYLFRKEGQNVTLSCEQNLNHDAMYWYRQDPGQGLRLIYYSQIVNDFQKGDIAEGYSVSREKKESFPLTVTSAQKNPTAFYLCASSVRQGTSPLHFGNGTRLTVT.

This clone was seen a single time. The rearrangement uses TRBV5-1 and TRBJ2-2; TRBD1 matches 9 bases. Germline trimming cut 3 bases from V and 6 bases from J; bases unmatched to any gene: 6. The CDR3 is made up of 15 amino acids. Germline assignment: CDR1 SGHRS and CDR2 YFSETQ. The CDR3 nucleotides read TGCGCCAGCAGCTGGGGGACAGGGTCCTCCGGGGAGCTGTTTTTT. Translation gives CASSWGTGSSGELFF.

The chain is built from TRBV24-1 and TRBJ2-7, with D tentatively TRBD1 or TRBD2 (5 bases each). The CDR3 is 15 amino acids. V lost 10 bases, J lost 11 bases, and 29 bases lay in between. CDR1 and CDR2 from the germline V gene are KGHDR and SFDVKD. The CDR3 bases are TGTGCCACAACGGGGACGGGATCACCTACGGGCTGGAAGTACGTC. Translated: CATTGTGSPTGWKYV.

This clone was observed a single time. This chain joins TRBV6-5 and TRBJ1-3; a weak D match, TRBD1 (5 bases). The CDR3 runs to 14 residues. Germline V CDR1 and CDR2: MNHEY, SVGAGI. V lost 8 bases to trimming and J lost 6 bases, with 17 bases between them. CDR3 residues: CASSGEGPVNTIYF. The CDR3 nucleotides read TGTGCCAGCTCTGGTGAGGGGCCAGTAAACACCATATATTTT.

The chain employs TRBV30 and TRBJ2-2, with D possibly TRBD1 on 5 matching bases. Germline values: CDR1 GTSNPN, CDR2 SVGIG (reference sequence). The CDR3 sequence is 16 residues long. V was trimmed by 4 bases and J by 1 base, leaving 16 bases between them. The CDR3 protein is CAWNRFGRVNTGELFF. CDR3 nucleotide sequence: TGTGCCTGGAACCGCTTCGGCAGGGTGAACACCGGGGAGCTGTTTTTT.

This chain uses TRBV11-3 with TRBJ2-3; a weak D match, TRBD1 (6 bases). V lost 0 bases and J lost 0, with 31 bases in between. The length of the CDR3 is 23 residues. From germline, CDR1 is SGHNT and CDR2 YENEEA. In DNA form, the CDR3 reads TGTGCCAGCAGCTTAGAGGCAGGGGCAGTAAGTCGTCATCGACCGGCTAGCACAGATACGCAGTATTTT. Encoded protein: CASSLEAGAVSRHRPASTDTQYF.

The CDR3 sequence is CAWSGGSGQSYEQYF. Written as DNA, the CDR3 is TGTGCCTGGAGTGGCGGAAGCGGACAGTCCTACGAGCAGTACTTC. The genes are TRBV30 and TRBJ2-7; tentative D call: TRBD1 (6 bases). The CDR3 is made up of 15 amino acids. The V gene's germline CDR1 is GTSNPN and CDR2 SVGIG (reference sequence). V dropped 1 base and J dropped 1 base, with 14 bases sitting between them.

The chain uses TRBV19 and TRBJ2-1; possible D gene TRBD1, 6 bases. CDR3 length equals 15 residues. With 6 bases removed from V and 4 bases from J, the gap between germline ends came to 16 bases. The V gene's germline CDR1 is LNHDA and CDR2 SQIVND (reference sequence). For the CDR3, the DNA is TGTGCCAGTAGCCTTCCGGGACATCCATACAATGAGCAGTTCTTC. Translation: CASSLPGHPYNEQFF.

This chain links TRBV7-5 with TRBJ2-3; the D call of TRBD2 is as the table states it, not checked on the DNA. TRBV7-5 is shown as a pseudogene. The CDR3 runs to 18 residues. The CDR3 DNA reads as TGTGCCAGAAGCTCCCCCTCGGGTAGCGGGGGACCCACAGATACGCAGTATTTT. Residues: CARSSPSGSGGPTDTQYF.

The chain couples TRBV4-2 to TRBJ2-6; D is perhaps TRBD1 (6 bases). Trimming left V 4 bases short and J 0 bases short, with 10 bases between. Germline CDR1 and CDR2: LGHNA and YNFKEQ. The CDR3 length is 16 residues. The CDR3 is CASSRGQNSGANVLTF. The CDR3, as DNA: TGTGCCAGCAGCCGGGGGCAGAACTCTGGGGCCAACGTCCTGACTTTC.

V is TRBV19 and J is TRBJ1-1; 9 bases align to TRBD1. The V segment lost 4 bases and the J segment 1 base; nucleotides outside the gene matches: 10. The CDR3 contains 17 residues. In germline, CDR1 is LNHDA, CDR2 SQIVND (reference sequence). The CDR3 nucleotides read TGTGCCAGTAGTACCGTCCCGGGACAGGGTTCGAACACTGAAGCTTTCTTT. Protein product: CASSTVPGQGSNTEAFF.

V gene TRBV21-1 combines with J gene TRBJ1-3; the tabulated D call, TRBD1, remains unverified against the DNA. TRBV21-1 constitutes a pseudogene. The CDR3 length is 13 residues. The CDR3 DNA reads TGTGCCAGCAGCAAAGTACATGAAAACACCATATATTTT. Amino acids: CASSKVHENTIYF.

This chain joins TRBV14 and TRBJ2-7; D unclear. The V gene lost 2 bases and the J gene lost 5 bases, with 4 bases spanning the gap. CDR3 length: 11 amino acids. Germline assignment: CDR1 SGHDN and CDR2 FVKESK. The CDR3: CASSQRNEQYF. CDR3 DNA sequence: TGTGCCAGCAGCCAACGGAACGAGCAGTACTTC.

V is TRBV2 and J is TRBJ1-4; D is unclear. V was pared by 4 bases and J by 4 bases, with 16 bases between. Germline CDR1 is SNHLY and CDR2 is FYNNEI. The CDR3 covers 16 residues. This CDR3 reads CASSGPGLINNEKLFF. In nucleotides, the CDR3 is TGTGCCAGCAGTGGCCCAGGACTGATTAATAATGAAAAACTGTTTTTT.

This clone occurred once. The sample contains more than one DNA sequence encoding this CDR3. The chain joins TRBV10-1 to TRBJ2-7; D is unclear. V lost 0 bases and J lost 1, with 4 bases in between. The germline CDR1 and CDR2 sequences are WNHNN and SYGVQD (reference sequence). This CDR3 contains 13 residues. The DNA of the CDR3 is TGCGCCAGCAGTGAGTCGGGGTCCTACGAGCAGTACTTC. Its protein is CASSESGSYEQYF.

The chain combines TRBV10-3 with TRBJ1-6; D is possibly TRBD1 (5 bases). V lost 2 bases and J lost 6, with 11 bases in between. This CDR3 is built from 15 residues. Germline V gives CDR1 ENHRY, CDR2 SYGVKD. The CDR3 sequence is CAISEVWDPNSPLHF. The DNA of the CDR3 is TGTGCCATCAGTGAGGTGTGGGACCCTAATTCACCCCTCCACTTT.

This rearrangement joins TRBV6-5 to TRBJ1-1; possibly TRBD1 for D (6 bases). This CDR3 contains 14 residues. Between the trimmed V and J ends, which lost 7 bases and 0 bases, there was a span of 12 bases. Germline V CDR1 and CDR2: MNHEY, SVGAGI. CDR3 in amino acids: CASKKGGLNTEAFF. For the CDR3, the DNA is TGTGCCAGCAAAAAGGGGGGACTGAACACTGAAGCTTTCTTT.

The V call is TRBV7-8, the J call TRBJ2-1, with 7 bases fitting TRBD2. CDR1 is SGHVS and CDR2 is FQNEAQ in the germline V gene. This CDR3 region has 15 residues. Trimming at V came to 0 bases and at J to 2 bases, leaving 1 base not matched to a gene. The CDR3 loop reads CASSLAGGTYNEQFF. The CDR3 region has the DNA TGTGCCAGCAGCTTAGCCGGGGGGACCTACAATGAGCAGTTCTTC.

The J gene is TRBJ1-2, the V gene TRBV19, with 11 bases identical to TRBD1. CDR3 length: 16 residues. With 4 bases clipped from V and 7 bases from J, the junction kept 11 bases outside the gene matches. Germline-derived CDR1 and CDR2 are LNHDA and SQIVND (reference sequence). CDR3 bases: TGTGCCAGTAGTAGCCTCCAAGGACAGGGGGCAGGTGGCTACACCTTC. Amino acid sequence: CASSSLQGQGAGGYTF.